The 6 T cell receptor beta chains in this list originate from one sample, sequenced in a study of OX40 agonist ivuxolimab in advanced cancers. Sequencing used immunoSEQ multiplex PCR; TCRdb keeps in-frame clones, though not all of them. The sample lists tens of thousands of clones; roughly 88% were seen once. The specimen was CD4+ or CD8+ T cells sorted from blood, collected in a trial of the OX40 agonist ivuxolimab. The receptors here all came from an adult with an advanced solid tumor such as melanoma, head and neck, liver or kidney cancer.

This clone has just one count. The chain joins TRBV6-1 to TRBJ2-7, with 11 bases aligning to TRBD1. Germline lookup yields CDR1 MNHNS and CDR2 SASEGT. CDR3 length equals 16 residues. Trimming removed 0 bases from V and 6 bases from J; junction bases left unmatched: 7. The chain's CDR3 is CASSEALGGQGGEQYF. In DNA form, the CDR3 reads TGTGCCAGCAGTGAAGCGCTAGGGGGACAGGGGGGCGAGCAGTACTTC.

J is TRBJ2-3 and V is TRBV5-1, with 7 bases that match TRBD1. Germline V gives CDR1 SGHRS, CDR2 YFSETQ. V gave up 2 bases and J gave up 2 bases; unmatched junction bases: 5. The CDR3 has 15 amino acids. CDR3 sequence: CASSFQGQHTDTQYF. Written as DNA, the CDR3 is TGCGCCAGCAGCTTTCAGGGACAGCACACAGATACGCAGTATTTT. The full variable domain, its missing parts supplied by reference TRBV5-1 and TRBJ2-3, is KAGVTQTPRYLIKTRGQQVTLSCSPISGHRSVSWYQQTPGQGLQFLFEYFSETQRNKGNFPGRFSGRQFSNSRSEMNVSTLELGDSALYLCASSFQGQHTDTQYFGPGTRLTVL.

The chain recombines TRBV30 with TRBJ1-5, with 7 bases aligning to TRBD1. This CDR3 contains 15 residues. Germline V lookup: CDR1 GTSNPN, CDR2 SVGIG (reference sequence). Trimming at V came to 1 base and at J to 2 bases, leaving 5 bases not matched to a gene. CDR3 sequence reads: CAWSGQGSGNQPQHF. The CDR3 DNA follows: TGTGCCTGGAGTGGACAGGGAAGCGGCAATCAGCCCCAGCATTTT.

The chain combines TRBV5-4 with TRBJ2-3; D not certain. There are 12 residues in the CDR3. Looked up from germline, CDR1 is SGHNT and CDR2 is YYREEE (reference sequence). V dropped 1 base and J dropped 4 bases, with 4 bases sitting between them. The DNA for the CDR3 is TGTGCCAGCAGCTTGCCCGCAGATACGCAGTATTTT. Translation gives CASSLPADTQYF.

This chain uses TRBV6-6 with TRBJ1-3; no clear D gene. CDR3 length: 15 residues. The V end was cut by 0 bases, the J end by 8 bases, with 14 bases between. Germline V CDR1 and CDR2: MNHNY, SVGAGI (reference sequence). CDR3 loop: CASSYSSPTRDTIYF. The CDR3 nucleotides read TGTGCCAGCAGTTACTCAAGCCCCACCCGAGACACCATATATTTT.

This clone was recorded a few times. The CDR3 reads CASSTTGERAYEQYF. DNA of the CDR3: TGTGCCAGCAGCACTACCGGGGAAAGGGCCTACGAGCAGTACTTC. V and J are TRBV7-2 and TRBJ2-7; D may be TRBD2 (5 bases). The V end lost 5 bases, the J end lost 2 bases, and 16 bases lay between the germline ends. The CDR3 is made up of 15 amino acids. Germline-derived CDR1 and CDR2 are SGHTA and FQGNSA.